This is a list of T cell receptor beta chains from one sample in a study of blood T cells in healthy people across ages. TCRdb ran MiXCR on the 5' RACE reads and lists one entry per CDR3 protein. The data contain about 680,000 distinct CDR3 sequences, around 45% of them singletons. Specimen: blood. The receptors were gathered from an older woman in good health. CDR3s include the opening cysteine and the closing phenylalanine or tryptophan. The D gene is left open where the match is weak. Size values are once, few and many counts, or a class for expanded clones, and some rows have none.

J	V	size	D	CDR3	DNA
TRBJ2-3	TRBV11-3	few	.	CASSPLHGETDTQYF	TGTGCCAGCAGCCCCCTCCATGGGGAAACAGATACGCAGTATTTT
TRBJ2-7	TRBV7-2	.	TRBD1	CASSLVQGAAYEQYF	TGTGCCAGCAGCTTAGTTCAGGGGGCAGCCTACGAGCAGTACTTC
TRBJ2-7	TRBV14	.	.	CASSQGGKGRDEQYF	TGTGCCAGCAGCCAAGGGGGCAAGGGGCGCGACGAGCAGTACTTC
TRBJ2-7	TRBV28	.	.	CASSGPNTDEQYF	TGTGCCAGCAGCGGACCCAATACGGACGAGCAGTACTTC
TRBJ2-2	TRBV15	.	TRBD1	CATSRFGTATEELFF	TGTGCCACCAGCAGGTTCGGGACAGCGACGGAGGAGCTGTTTTTT
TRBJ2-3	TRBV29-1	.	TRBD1	CSVEGGQKGGTDTQYF	TGCAGCGTTGAAGGGGGACAGAAGGGAGGCACAGATACGCAGTATTTT
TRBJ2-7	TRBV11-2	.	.	CASNPPSRTSEQYF	TGTGCCAGCAACCCCCCCTCTAGAACGAGCGAGCAGTACTTC
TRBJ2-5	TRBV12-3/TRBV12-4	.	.	CASSFRRGREETQYF	TGTGCCAGCAGTTTTAGGAGAGGGCGGGAAGAGACCCAGTACTTC
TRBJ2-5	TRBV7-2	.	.	CASSFAGLGETQYF	TGTGCCAGCAGCTTCGCAGGGCTAGGGGAGACCCAGTACTTC
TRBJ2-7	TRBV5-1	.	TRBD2	CASSSQTSSSYEQYF	TGCGCCAGCAGCTCTCAGACTAGCAGCTCCTACGAGCAGTACTTC
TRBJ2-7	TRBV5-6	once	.	CASSRGSNEQYF	TGTGCCAGCAGCCGTGGGAGTAATGAGCAGTACTTC
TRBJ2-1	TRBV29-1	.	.	CSVEGTAEQQFF	TGCAGCGTTGAAGGGACGGCGGAGCAGCAGTTCTTC
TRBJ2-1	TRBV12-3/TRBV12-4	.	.	CASSLMAQNEQFF	TGTGCCAGCAGTTTAATGGCCCAGAATGAGCAGTTCTTC
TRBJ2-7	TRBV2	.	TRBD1	CASRTDRDNEQYF	TGTGCCAGCAGAACAGACAGGGACAACGAGCAGTACTTC
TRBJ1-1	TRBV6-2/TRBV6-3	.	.	CASSSGGVNIEAFF	TGTGCCAGCAGTTCGGGGGGGGTGAACATTGAAGCTTTCTTT
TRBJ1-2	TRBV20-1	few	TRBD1	CSARVAGGNYGYTF	TGCAGTGCTAGAGTGGCAGGGGGTAACTATGGCTACACCTTC
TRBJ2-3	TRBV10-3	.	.	CAISEGAGASTDTQYF	TGTGCCATCAGTGAGGGCGCAGGGGCTAGCACAGATACGCAGTATTTT
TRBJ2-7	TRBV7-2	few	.	CASRESGTSTYEQYF	TGTGCCAGCAGGGAATCCGGGACTTCGACCTACGAGCAGTACTTC
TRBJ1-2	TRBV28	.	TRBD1	CASNRQGQPWVGYTF	TGTGCCAGCAACCGACAGGGGCAGCCTTGGGTGGGCTACACCTTC
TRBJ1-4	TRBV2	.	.	CASSPTESHEKLFF	TGTGCCAGCAGTCCGACAGAGAGCCATGAAAAACTGTTTTTT
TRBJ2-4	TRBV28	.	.	CTSSFRPPEKQYF	TGTACCAGCAGTTTCCGGCCCCCTGAAAAGCAGTACTTC
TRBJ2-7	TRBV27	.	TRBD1	CASSLKMGQGAYEQYF	TGTGCCAGCAGTTTAAAAATGGGGCAGGGGGCCTACGAGCAGTACTTC
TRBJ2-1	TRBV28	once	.	CASSTQTWTPDSFYNEQFF	TGTGCCAGCAGTACACAGACCTGGACCCCCGACAGTTTCTACAATGAGCAGTTCTTC
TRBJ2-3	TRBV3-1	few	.	CASSRDWMGATDTQYF	TGTGCCAGCAGCCGAGACTGGATGGGGGCCACAGATACGCAGTATTTT
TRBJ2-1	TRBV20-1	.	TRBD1	CSARSTGGFYNEQFF	TGCAGTGCTAGAAGCACAGGGGGCTTCTACAATGAGCAGTTCTTC